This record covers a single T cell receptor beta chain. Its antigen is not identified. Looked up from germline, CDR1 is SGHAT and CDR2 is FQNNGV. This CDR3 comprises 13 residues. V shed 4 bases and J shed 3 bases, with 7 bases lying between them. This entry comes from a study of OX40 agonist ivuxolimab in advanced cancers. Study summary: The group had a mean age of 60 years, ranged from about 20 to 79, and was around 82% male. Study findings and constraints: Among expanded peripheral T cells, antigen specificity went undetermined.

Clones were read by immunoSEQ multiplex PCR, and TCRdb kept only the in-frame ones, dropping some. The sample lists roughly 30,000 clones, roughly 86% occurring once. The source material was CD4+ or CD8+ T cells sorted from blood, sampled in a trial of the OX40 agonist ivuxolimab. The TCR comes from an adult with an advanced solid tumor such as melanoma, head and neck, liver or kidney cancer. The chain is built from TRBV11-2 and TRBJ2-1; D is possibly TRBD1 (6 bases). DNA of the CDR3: TGTGCCAGCAGCTGGGACAACTACAATGAGCAGTTCTTC. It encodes CASSWDNYNEQFF. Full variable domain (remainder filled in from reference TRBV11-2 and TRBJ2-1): EAGVAQSPRYKIIEKRQSVAFWCNPISGHATLYWYQQILGQGPKLLIQFQNNGVVDDSQLPKDRFSAERLKGVDSTLKIQPAKLEDSAVYLCASSWDNYNEQFFGPGTRLTVL.